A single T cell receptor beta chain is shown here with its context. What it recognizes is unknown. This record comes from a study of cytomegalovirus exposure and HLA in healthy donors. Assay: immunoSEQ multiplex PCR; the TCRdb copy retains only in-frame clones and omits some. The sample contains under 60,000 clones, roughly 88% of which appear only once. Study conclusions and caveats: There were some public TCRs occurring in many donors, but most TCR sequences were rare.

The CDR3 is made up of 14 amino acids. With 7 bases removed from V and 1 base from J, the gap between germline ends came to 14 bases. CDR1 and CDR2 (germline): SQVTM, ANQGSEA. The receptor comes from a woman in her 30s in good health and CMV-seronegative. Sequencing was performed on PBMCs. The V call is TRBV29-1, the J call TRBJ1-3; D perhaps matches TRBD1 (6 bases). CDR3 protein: CSAFPQGSGNTIYF. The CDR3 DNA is TGCAGCGCCTTCCCACAGGGTTCTGGAAACACCATATATTTT.